Shown below are 13 T cell receptor beta chains from a single sample sequenced in a study of blood T cell repertoires in COVID-19 (dated by TCRdb to 2018 to 2020). Library method: the immunoSEQ multiplex PCR assay. TCRdb provides this immuneACCESS table in a form limited to in-frame rearrangements. Some clones are lacking; in checked studies, under half of them reflect an unresolved V gene, and why the rest are absent is not known. For this sample the table gives approximately 430,000 clones, of which more than 80% were detected only once. 1.4% to 1.5% of the sample belongs to the ten largest clones. Sequenced: peripheral blood. These receptor sequences come from a woman aged 25 to 39 with active or convalescent COVID-19.

The genes are TRBV15 and TRBJ2-1; 12 bases agree with TRBD2. The trim removed 1 base at V and 0 bases at J, leaving 4 bases unmatched. Germline-derived CDR1 and CDR2 are LNHNV and YYDKDF (reference sequence). The CDR3 contains 18 residues. As DNA, the CDR3 is TGTGCCACCAGCAGAGTGGGGACTAGCGGGCCCTCCTACAATGAGCAGTTCTTC. The encoded protein is CATSRVGTSGPSYNEQFF.

Here the CDR3 reads CATRDREDQPQHF. In DNA, the CDR3 is TGTGCCACCCGGGACAGGGAGGATCAGCCCCAGCATTTT. The chain carries TRBV19 and TRBJ1-5; 9 nucleotides agree with TRBD1. The CDR3 is made up of 13 amino acids. The ends lost 10 bases at V and 5 bases at J; junction bases unmatched: 6. Germline V lookup: CDR1 LNHDA, CDR2 SQIVND (reference sequence).

The chain is built from TRBV13 and TRBJ2-5, with TRBD2 as a possible D gene (5 bases). The V end was cut by 1 base, the J end by 3 bases, with 6 bases between. Germline CDR1 PRHDT, CDR2 FYEKMQ (reference sequence). The CDR3 length is 13 residues. As DNA, the CDR3 is TGTGCCAGCAGCTTAGAGGGAGAAGAGACCCAGTACTTC. Translated, it gives CASSLEGEETQYF.

V gene TRBV19 combines with J gene TRBJ2-1, with 9 bases fitting TRBD2. V was clipped by 7 bases and J by 0 bases; unmatched bases: 13. There are 18 residues in the CDR3. Germline CDR1 LNHDA, CDR2 SQIVND (reference sequence). The CDR3 DNA reads TGTGCCAGTAACCAGGGGGTGGCTAGCGGGACCTCCTACAATGAGCAGTTCTTC. This sequence encodes CASNQGVASGTSYNEQFF. Based on the CDR3 plus reference TRBV19 and TRBJ2-1, the full variable domain is DGGITQSPKYLFRKEGQNVTLSCEQNLNHDAMYWYRQDPGQGLRLIYYSQIVNDFQKGDIAEGYSVSREKKESFPLTVTSAQKNPTAFYLCASNQGVASGTSYNEQFFGPGTRLTVL.

The chain carries TRBV6-5 and TRBJ1-2; 10 bases are a match to TRBD1. The J segment lost 4 bases and the V segment lost 0 bases, leaving 5 bases of the junction unmatched. This CDR3 is 16 amino acids long. Germline lookup yields CDR1 MNHEY and CDR2 SVGAGI. The CDR3 loop reads CASSYSGQGPPYGYTF. The CDR3 DNA reads TGTGCCAGCAGTTACTCGGGACAGGGGCCCCCCTATGGCTACACCTTC.

The chain couples TRBV7-8 to TRBJ2-1, with 7 bases identical to TRBD2. Trimming at V came to 5 bases and at J to 9 bases, leaving 7 bases not matched to a gene. Germline CDR1 reads SGHVS; CDR2 reads FQNEAQ. CDR3 size: 13 residues. CDR3 sequence: CASSLRTSGEQFF. The CDR3 nucleotides read TGTGCCAGCAGCCTCAGGACTAGTGGTGAGCAGTTCTTC.

The CDR3 DNA reads TGTGCCAGCAGCTTAGGGGCGACTGAAGCTTTCTTT. Translating it yields CASSLGATEAFF. This chain joins TRBV11-2 and TRBJ1-1, with D hard to call. CDR1 is SGHAT and CDR2 is FQNNGV in the germline V gene. The CDR3 covers 12 residues. V lost 1 base and J lost 5, with 5 bases in between. The variable domain in full, completed from reference TRBV11-2 and TRBJ1-1, reads EAGVAQSPRYKIIEKRQSVAFWCNPISGHATLYWYQQILGQGPKLLIQFQNNGVVDDSQLPKDRFSAERLKGVDSTLKIQPAKLEDSAVYLCASSLGATEAFFGQGTRLTVV.

The V and J genes are TRBV29-1 and TRBJ2-1, with 15 bases lining up with TRBD2. CDR1 SQVTM and CDR2 ANQGSEA come from the germline V gene. V dropped 0 bases and J dropped 4; count of bases not matched to a gene: 7. This CDR3 has 18 amino acids. CDR3 DNA: TGCAGCGTTGAAGATCTCGGACTAGCGGGAGGGCTTTACAATGAGCAGTTCTTC. Its protein product is CSVEDLGLAGGLYNEQFF.

As for this clone: At one end the junction does not follow the germline gene, possibly because of a read error. The chain combines TRBV2 with TRBJ2-5; D is unclear. Germline-derived CDR1 and CDR2 are SNHLY and FYNNEI. The CDR3 sequence is 15 residues long. DNA of the CDR3: TGTGCCAGCAGTGGCGGCAGTACACCCCAAGAGGCCCAGTACTTC. Amino acid sequence: CASSGGSTPQEAQYF.

This chain connects TRBV6-5 to TRBJ1-5; D is unresolved. This CDR3 is 14 amino acids long. Germline values: CDR1 MNHEY, CDR2 SVGAGI. V was clipped by 10 bases and J by 0 bases, with 13 bases between them. In DNA, the CDR3 is TGTGCCACCAGCAGAAGTTATAGCAATCAGCCCCAGCATTTT. Protein sequence: CATSRSYSNQPQHF.

J is TRBJ2-7 and V is TRBV11-1; 9 nucleotides align to TRBD1. The ends lost 5 bases at V and 2 bases at J; junction bases unmatched: 7. The CDR3 loop spans 15 amino acids. The germline gives CDR1 SGHAT, CDR2 FQDESV (reference sequence). In nucleotides, the CDR3 is TGTGCCAGCAGCGCACAGGGGGCGACCCCCTACGAGCAGTACTTC. Translation gives CASSAQGATPYEQYF.

This clone occurred once. The chain has TRBV4-1 and TRBJ2-3; D is perhaps TRBD1 (5 bases). There are 16 residues in the CDR3. Between the trimmed V and J ends, which lost 4 bases and 0 bases, there was a span of 14 bases. Per germline, CDR1 MGHRA and CDR2 YSYEKL. This CDR3 reads CASSPRDSSSTDTQYF. The CDR3 region has the DNA TGCGCCAGCAGCCCCCGTGACAGTTCTAGCACAGATACGCAGTATTTT.

The J gene is TRBJ2-7, the V gene TRBV18; D is perhaps TRBD1 (6 bases). CDR3 size: 14 residues. Germline values: CDR1 KGHSH, CDR2 LQKENI. The V end lost 6 bases, the J end lost 2 bases, and 14 bases lay between the germline ends. CDR3 protein: CASSHADRTYEQYF. Here the CDR3 DNA reads TGTGCCAGCTCCCATGCGGACAGAACCTACGAGCAGTACTTC. The variable domain in full, completed from reference TRBV18 and TRBJ2-7, reads NAGVMQNPRHLVRRRGQEARLRCSPMKGHSHVYWYRQLPEEGLKFMVYLQKENIIDESGMPKERFSAEFPKEGPSILRIQQVVRGDSAAYFCASSHADRTYEQYFGPGTRLTVT.